The clone carrying this T cell receptor beta chain was counted between two and nine times. Authors' methods: Estimates of nucleated cell counts were drawn from the amplification of reference gene primers. The data were produced by immunoSEQ multiplex PCR, yet TCRdb's version contains in-frame clones alone and is incomplete. The V and J calls and the clone size are those of that table, but D and trimming were determined from the DNA. Here the sample spans roughly 70,000 clones, about 83% being singletons. Germline lookup yields CDR1 SEHNR and CDR2 FQNEAQ (reference sequence). This CDR3 is 14 amino acids long. After removal of 5 bases from V and 10 bases from J, the junction contained 8 bases not matched to a gene. The data were taken from a study of blood T cell repertoires in COVID-19. Study as a whole: The United States, Italy and Spain supplied acute and convalescent COVID-19 samples. Nucleic acid was either cDNA or gDNA, and it came from T cells, B-cell-depleted T cells, or PBMCs.

The TCR comes from a woman aged 80 or older with acute or convalescent COVID-19. The chain is built from TRBV7-9 and TRBJ2-1; 10 bases line up with TRBD1. The sample taken for sequencing was peripheral blood. CDR3 protein: CASSLRQGASEQFF. As DNA, the CDR3 is TGTGCCAGCAGCCTACGACAGGGGGCAAGCGAGCAGTTCTTC.